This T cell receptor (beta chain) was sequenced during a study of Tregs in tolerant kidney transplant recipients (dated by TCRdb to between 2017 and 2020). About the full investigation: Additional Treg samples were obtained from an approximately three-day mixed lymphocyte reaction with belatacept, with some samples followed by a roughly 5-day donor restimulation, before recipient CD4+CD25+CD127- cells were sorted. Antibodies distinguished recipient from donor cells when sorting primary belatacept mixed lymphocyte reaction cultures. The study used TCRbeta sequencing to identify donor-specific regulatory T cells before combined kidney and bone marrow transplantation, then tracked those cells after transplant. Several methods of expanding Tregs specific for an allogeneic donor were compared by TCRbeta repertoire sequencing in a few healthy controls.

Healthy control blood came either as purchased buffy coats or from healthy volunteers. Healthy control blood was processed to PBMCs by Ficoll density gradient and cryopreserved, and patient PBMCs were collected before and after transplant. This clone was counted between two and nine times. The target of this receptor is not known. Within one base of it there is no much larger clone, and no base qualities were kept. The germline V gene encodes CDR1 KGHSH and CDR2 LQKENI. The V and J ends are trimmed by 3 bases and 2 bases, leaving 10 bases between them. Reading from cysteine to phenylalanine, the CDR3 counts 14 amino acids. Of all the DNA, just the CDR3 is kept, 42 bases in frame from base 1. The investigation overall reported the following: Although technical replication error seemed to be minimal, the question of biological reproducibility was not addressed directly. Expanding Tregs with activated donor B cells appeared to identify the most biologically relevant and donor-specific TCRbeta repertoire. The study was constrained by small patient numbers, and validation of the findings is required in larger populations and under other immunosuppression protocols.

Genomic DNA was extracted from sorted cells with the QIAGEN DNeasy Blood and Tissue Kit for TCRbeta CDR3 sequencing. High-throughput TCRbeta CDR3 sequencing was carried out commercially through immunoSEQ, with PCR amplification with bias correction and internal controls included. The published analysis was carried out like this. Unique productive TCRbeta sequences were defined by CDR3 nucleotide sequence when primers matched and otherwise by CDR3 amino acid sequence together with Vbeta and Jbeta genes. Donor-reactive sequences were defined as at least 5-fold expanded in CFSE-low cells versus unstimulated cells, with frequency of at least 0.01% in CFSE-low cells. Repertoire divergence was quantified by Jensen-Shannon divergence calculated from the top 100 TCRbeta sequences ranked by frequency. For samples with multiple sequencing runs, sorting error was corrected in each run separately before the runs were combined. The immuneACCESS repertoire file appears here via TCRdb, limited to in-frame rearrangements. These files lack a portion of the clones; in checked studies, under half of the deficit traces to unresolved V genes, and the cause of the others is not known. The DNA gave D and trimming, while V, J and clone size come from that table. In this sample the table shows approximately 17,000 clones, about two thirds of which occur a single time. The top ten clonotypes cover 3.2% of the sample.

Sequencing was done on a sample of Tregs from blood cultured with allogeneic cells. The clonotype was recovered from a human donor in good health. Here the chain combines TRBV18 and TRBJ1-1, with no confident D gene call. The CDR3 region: CASSPIDINTEAFF. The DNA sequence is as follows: TGTGCCAGCTCACCGATCGATATAAACACTGAAGCTTTCTTT.